Below, 3 T cell receptor beta chains from the same sample are listed, as sequenced in a study of blood T cell repertoires in COVID-19. Measured with immunoSEQ multiplex PCR; TCRdb has only the in-frame clones, and not every one. The table shows 160,000 or so clones, with over 80% occurring only once. Sequenced material: peripheral blood. The source of these receptors is a woman in her seventies with acute or convalescent COVID-19.

The chain combines TRBV27 with TRBJ2-1; maybe TRBD2 (6 bases). The CDR3 totals 15 residues. Germline CDR1 and CDR2: MNHEY and SMNVEV (reference sequence). V was pared by 8 bases and J by 3 bases, with 17 bases between. CDR3 DNA sequence: TGTGCCAGCCCCCTGGAGGGGCGCGGCTACAATGAGCAGTTCTTC. Translated, it gives CASPLEGRGYNEQFF.

This sequence joins TRBV20-1 and TRBJ2-1, with 8 bases lining up with TRBD2. Germline V gene data show CDR1 as DFQATT and CDR2 as SNEGSKA (reference sequence). The CDR3 spans 11 residues. Unmatched junction bases numbered 6, after V lost 2 bases and J lost 15 bases. The CDR3 here is CSARSGRGLFF. CDR3 sequence (DNA): TGCAGTGCTAGATCCGGGAGGGGTCTGTTCTTC.

This clone was seen more than once but under ten times. The V and J genes are TRBV5-1 and TRBJ2-7, with a weak D call TRBD1 (7 bases). Germline CDR1 and CDR2: SGHRS and YFSETQ. This CDR3 comprises 15 residues. The V end lost 4 bases, the J end lost 3 bases, and 17 bases lay between the germline ends. Written as DNA, the CDR3 is TGCGCCAGCAGCCCCCAGGGGGACTCCATCTACGAGCAGTACTTC. Protein sequence: CASSPQGDSIYEQYF.